The clone carrying this T cell receptor beta chain was seen only a few times. What it binds is not known. The sample providers were healthy Caucasian people from Russia, aged about 6 to 95. These data originate in a study of blood T cells in healthy people across ages. Study-level points and caveats: In older individuals, TCR beta diversity per million T cells was lower, falling roughly linearly with age. When set beside aged donors, long-lived donors presented more naive CD4+ cells and higher diversity.

V was trimmed by 6 bases and J by 0 bases, leaving 15 bases between them. CDR1 and CDR2 (germline): SGHVT, SQSDAQ. The CDR3 is made up of 15 amino acids. Combining a sample-barcoded 5' primer with a J-beta primer mix, a second PCR ran for roughly 6 to 11 cycles. One entry per CDR3 protein results from TCRdb running MiXCR on the 5' RACE reads. Of 700,000 or so distinct CDR3 sequences in the sample, about 20% were seen once. V gene TRBV7-4 combines with J gene TRBJ2-7; D may be TRBD1 (6 bases). This receptor was identified in a man between 65 and 79 years old in good health. The sample comprised blood. As DNA, the CDR3 is TGTGCCAGCAGGCCTAGAACAGGGAGCTCCTACGAGCAGTACGTC. Translated: CASRPRTGSSYEQYV.